The rows below give T cell receptor beta chains drawn from one sample of a study of cytomegalovirus exposure and HLA in healthy donors. Some clones are missing from TCRdb's copy, which holds only in-frame ones; the method was immunoSEQ multiplex PCR. The sample has about 180,000 clones; about 80% are singletons. Sequencing input: PBMCs. Every receptor here comes from a woman in her 50s in good health and CMV-seropositive. CDR3s include the opening cysteine and the closing phenylalanine or tryptophan. A D gene is named only where the DNA matches it firmly. Size is stated for part of the rows, as once, few or many counts, or as a class when the clone is expanded.

j_gene,d_gene,abundance,v_gene,CDR3nt,CDR3aa
TRBJ1-1,-,few,TRBV7-3,TGTGCCAGCAGCTTATTGGGCAGGGGCACTGAAGCTTTCTTT,CASSLLGRGTEAFF
TRBJ2-1,TRBD2,few,TRBV5-1,TGCGCCAGCAGCTTGGATGCTAGCGGGGGCCTGGGGGAGCAGTTCTTC,CASSLDASGGLGEQFF
TRBJ1-6,-,-,TRBV4-2,TGTGCCAGCAGCCAAACCCATCCTGGGGCGCCCCTCCACTTT,CASSQTHPGAPLHF
TRBJ2-7,-,-,TRBV28,TGTGCCAGCAGCAACCTGACACCCTACGGGCAGTACTTC,CASSNLTPYGQYF
TRBJ2-4,-,-,TRBV7-2,TGTGCCAGCAGCTTAACCCGTACAGGGGGGGACATTCAGTACTTC,CASSLTRTGGDIQYF
TRBJ1-3,-,few,TRBV2,TGTGCCAGCAAAAGGGGCGTCTCTGGAAACACCATATATTTT,CASKRGVSGNTIYF
TRBJ2-5,-,-,TRBV18,TGTGCCAGCTCAGGGGGACTCCAAGAGACCCAGTACTTC,CASSGGLQETQYF
TRBJ1-5,-,-,TRBV5-6,TGTGCCAGCAGCTTGCGGGGGGCCGACAATCAGCCCCAGCATTTT,CASSLRGADNQPQHF
TRBJ1-6,-,-,TRBV19,TGTGCCAGTAGGTCCAGGGCGTATAATTCACCCCTCCACTTT,CASRSRAYNSPLHF
TRBJ2-5,TRBD2,few,TRBV5-6,TGTGCCAGCAGCTTGCCTAGCGGGAACCAAGAGACCCAGTACTTC,CASSLPSGNQETQYF
TRBJ2-3,TRBD1,few,TRBV27,TGTGCCAGCAGACGGGACAGACAAACAGATACGCAGTATTTT,CASRRDRQTDTQYF
TRBJ2-7,-,-,TRBV28,TGTGCCAGCAGTTTCGGGAACATAGGCACCTCCTACGAGCAGTACTTC,CASSFGNIGTSYEQYF
TRBJ2-3,-,-,TRBV14,TGTGCCAGCAGCCAAGGGCATAAGGACAGACGCAGAGATACGCAGTATTTT,CASSQGHKDRRRDTQYF
TRBJ1-3,-,-,TRBV5-1,TGCGCCAGCAGCCCAGAACCCAGGGGTGGAAACACCATATATTTT,CASSPEPRGGNTIYF
TRBJ1-3,-,-,TRBV11-2,TGTGCCGTTGGGCCAGGGATGGCCATATATTTT,CAVGPGMAIYF
TRBJ1-6,-,-,TRBV6-6,TGTGCCAGCAGTTACTCGACCGGAGCCCTCCACTTT,CASSYSTGALHF
TRBJ2-7,-,few,TRBV20-1,TGCAGTGCCGTTCAACGGGACACCGGGTACTTC,CSAVQRDTGYF
TRBJ2-5,-,few,TRBV7-3,TGTGCCAGCAGTCAAACCGGCCGGGCGGGGCGGGAGACCCAGTACTTC,CASSQTGRAGRETQYF
TRBJ1-4,-,-,TRBV4-3,TGCGCCAGCAGCCAGTTCGGGGGTGGGGATGAAAAACTGTTTTTT,CASSQFGGGDEKLFF
TRBJ1-1,-,-,TRBV15,TGTGCCACCAGCAGAGAGAAGGGGCTGAACACTGAAGCTTTCTTT,CATSREKGLNTEAFF
TRBJ1-2,TRBD1,-,TRBV27,TGTGCCAGCTGGGACAGGGCAAACTATGGCTACACCTTC,CASWDRANYGYTF
TRBJ1-2,-,-,TRBV28,TGTGCCAGCAGTTTGCCTCAGGGGAACTATGGCTACACCTTC,CASSLPQGNYGYTF
TRBJ2-5,-,-,TRBV28,TGTGCCAGCAAGCGAACCGTGGTAGAGACCCAGTACTTC,CASKRTVVETQYF
TRBJ2-3,-,-,TRBV7-9,TGTGCCAGCAGCTTAGGTCAGGGGCGATCCACAGATACGCAGTATTTT,CASSLGQGRSTDTQYF
TRBJ1-1,TRBD1,once,TRBV7-9,TGTGCCAGCAGCAGACAGGGGGGCACTGAAGCTTTCTTT,CASSRQGGTEAFF
TRBJ1-6,-,-,TRBV9,TGTGCCAGCAGCCCCCGCGTGAGCTCCTATAATTCACCCCTCCACTTT,CASSPRVSSYNSPLHF
TRBJ2-7,TRBD1,-,TRBV5-4,TGTGCCAGCAGCTTGGTCACAGGGGACGACGAGCAGTACTTC,CASSLVTGDDEQYF
TRBJ1-2,TRBD1,-,TRBV19,TGTGCCAGTAGCGGACAGGGGGCTCGGGGCTACACCTTC,CASSGQGARGYTF
TRBJ1-5,-,once,TRBV28,TGTGCCAGCAGTTTAGGTGGCGGGGGGAGGCTAGCCCAGCATTTT,CASSLGGGGRLAQHF
TRBJ1-3,-,-,TRBV19,TGTGCCAGTGCGCCAGGGGTCGGAAACACCATATATTTT,CASAPGVGNTIYF
TRBJ2-2,TRBD1,-,TRBV6-5,TGTGCCAGCAGAACCGGGACAGGGGTCGGCGGGGAGCTGTTTTTT,CASRTGTGVGGELFF
TRBJ2-7,-,-,TRBV6-6,TGTGCCAGCAGCCTAACAGGCTACTACGAGCAGTACTTC,CASSLTGYYEQYF
TRBJ2-2,-,-,TRBV9,TGTGCCAGCAGCGCGGGGGGGGAGCTGTTTTTT,CASSAGGELFF
TRBJ2-7,TRBD1,-,TRBV29-1,TGCAGCGCTGCTGGGGGACAGGGGTCCGAGCAGTACTTC,CSAAGGQGSEQYF
TRBJ1-1,-,-,TRBV7-9,TGTGCCAGCAGCTTAGAGGGGGTTTCCACTGAAGCTTTCTTT,CASSLEGVSTEAFF
TRBJ1-1,TRBD1,-,TRBV28,TGTGCCAGCAGAACGCCGGGACAGCCGAACACTGAAGCTTTCTTT,CASRTPGQPNTEAFF
TRBJ2-2,TRBD1,-,TRBV9,TGTGCCAGCAGCGTAAACAGACAGGGAACGAACACCGGGGAGCTGTTTTTT,CASSVNRQGTNTGELFF
TRBJ2-2,TRBD1,-,TRBV6-5,TGTGCCAGCAGGGGACAGGGAGGCACCGGGGAGCTGTTTTTT,CASRGQGGTGELFF
TRBJ2-7,-,-,TRBV18,TGTGCCAGCTCACTTATAGACTACGAGCAGTACTTC,CASSLIDYEQYF
TRBJ1-2,-,once,TRBV28,TGTGCCACCCTCCGGGATCCCTCCCATGGCTACACCTTC,CATLRDPSHGYTF
TRBJ1-3,-,-,TRBV10-3,TGTGCCATCAGGGACAACCGCAGGGTTGCTTCTGGAAACACCATATATTTT,CAIRDNRRVASGNTIYF
TRBJ1-5,-,-,TRBV28,TGTGCCAGCAGTTTTAGGAGGAGCAATCAGCCCCAGCATTTT,CASSFRRSNQPQHF
TRBJ2-7,TRBD2,-,TRBV27,TGTGCCAGCAGAAGCGGGACTAGCGGGAGGGCGTCCTACGAGCAGTACTTC,CASRSGTSGRASYEQYF
TRBJ2-1,-,-,TRBV7-3,TGTGCCAGCAGCTTAGGCGGGTCAGGCTCCTACAATGAGCAGTTCTTC,CASSLGGSGSYNEQFF
TRBJ2-7,-,-,TRBV20-1,TGCAGTGCCGGTGCTAGTGGCGAGCAGTACTTC,CSAGASGEQYF
TRBJ1-1,TRBD1,few,TRBV28,TGTGCCAGCAGAAGGACAGGGCTGGAACGGACTGAAGCTTTCTTT,CASRRTGLERTEAFF
TRBJ2-1,-,once,TRBV7-2,TGTGCCAGCAGCTATGTGCCCAAATCGAAACACGATGAGCAGTTCTTC,CASSYVPKSKHDEQFF
TRBJ2-7,-,-,TRBV2,TGTGCCAGCAGTATGGGCCCGGGACGAGGAGGGAACGAGCAGTACTTC,CASSMGPGRGGNEQYF